This T cell receptor (beta chain) is from a study of blood T cells in healthy people across ages. CDR1 SGHRS and CDR2 YFSETQ come from the germline V gene. V shed 4 bases, J shed 5 bases, and the junction held 3 bases outside the gene matches. The CDR3 is made up of 14 amino acids. For the second PCR, which ran for about 7 to 11 cycles, a sample-barcoded 5' primer and a J-beta primer mix were used. A single record per CDR3 protein comes from TCRdb applying MiXCR to the 5' RACE reads. The repertoire holds just under 550,000 distinct CDR3 sequences, with less than 25% as singletons. In addition, the sample was reused for a study of T cells of mothers and their children.

The chain employs TRBV5-1 and TRBJ2-5; TRBD1 aligns across 12 bases. This TCR came from a boy between 10 and 17 years old in good health. The sequenced sample consisted of blood. The CDR3 sequence: CASSGDRGLETQYF. CDR3 DNA: TGCGCCAGCAGCGGGGACAGGGGGCTGGAGACCCAGTACTTC. Together with reference TRBV5-1 and TRBJ2-5, the CDR3 gives the full variable domain: KAGVTQTPRYLIKTRGQQVTLSCSPISGHRSVSWYQQTPGQGLQFLFEYFSETQRNKGNFPGRFSGRQFSNSRSEMNVSTLELGDSALYLCASSGDRGLETQYFGPGTRLLVL.